This TCR beta chain came from a study of shared clonotypes between healthy human individuals. On this clone itself: The antigen remains unidentified. The same CDR3 also results from other DNA sequences found in this sample.

The study ran the assay at deep level. Sorted-subset replicate PCRs used 150 to 200 ng of genomic DNA. This amount corresponded to 30,000 to 35,000 T cell genomes. Clones were read by immunoSEQ multiplex PCR, and TCRdb kept only the in-frame ones, dropping some. Seen here are fewer than 3 million clones, approximately 90% observed once, and the top ten hold approximately 0.39%. Findings and caveats of the study: Clonotypes shared by all four donors outscored non-shared clonotypes in generation probability. Among a few donors, approximately 4.6% of naive CD4 clonotypes were found in common.

The receptor's source is a man younger than 30 in good health. Some clones in this sample may be carry-over from other donors' samples. Sequenced input: naive CD4+ T cells from PBMCs. Subset reported: CD45RA+ positively selected.

DNA of the CDR3: TGTGCCAGTAGTGACAGGGGTGGCAATCAGCCCCAGCATTTT. Translated, it gives CASSDRGGNQPQHF. This chain connects TRBV19 to TRBJ1-5, with 8 bases identical to TRBD1. Germline-derived CDR1 and CDR2 are LNHDA and SQIVND (reference sequence). The J segment lost 2 bases and the V segment lost 5 bases, leaving 2 bases of the junction unmatched. This CDR3 is 14 amino acids long.